The clone carrying this T cell receptor (beta chain) was seen many times. No antigen is known for it. The data were taken from a study of T cell repertoires in cytomegalovirus infection. The wider study: Based on public TCR beta signatures, there were indications of CMV infection and of a matching HLA type.

Points from the study as a whole: The ex vivo response showed dominance by HLA-C-restricted CMV-specific TCR beta clonotypes.

CDR1 SGHTA and CDR2 FQGNSA come from the germline V gene. The CDR3 sequence is 13 residues long. The V end was cut by 5 bases, the J end by 0 bases, with 7 bases between. TCRdb fed the reads into MiXCR, producing one record per CDR3 protein. This table holds some 310,000 distinct CDR3 sequences, approximately 25% found once. Source: cultured PBMCs, taken from culture after CMV antigen stimulation. V usage is TRBV7-2 and J usage is TRBJ1-1, with D uncertain. This clonotype was obtained from a human donor in good health (CMV status not recorded). Some clones in this sample may be carry-over from other donors' samples. CDR3 coding DNA: TGTGCCAGCAGCGAGAGATTGAACACTGAAGCTTTCTTT. This gives the protein CASSERLNTEAFF. Filled out from reference TRBV7-2 and TRBJ1-1, the complete variable domain reads GAGVSQSPSNKVTEKGKDVELRCDPISGHTALYWYRQSLGQGLEFLIYFQGNSAPDKSGLPSDRFSAERTGGSVSTLTIQRTQQEDSAVYLCASSERLNTEAFFGQGTRLTVV.